Shown below are 21 T cell receptor beta chains from a single sample sequenced in a study of blood T cell repertoires in COVID-19. Measured with immunoSEQ multiplex PCR; TCRdb has only the in-frame clones, and not every one. The sample shows a few hundred thousand clones, roughly 90% of them seen only once. The sequencing sample was made of PBMCs or T cells enriched from blood (not recorded which). Receptors were obtained from a woman in her twenties or thirties who had recovered from COVID-19.

J is TRBJ2-1 and V is TRBV15; 10 bases line up with TRBD2. Germline values: CDR1 LNHNV, CDR2 YYDKDF (reference sequence). The CDR3 extends over 16 amino acids. V lost 0 bases and J lost 6; bases outside the gene matches: 5. CDR3 bases: TGTGCCACCAGCAGAGAATACAGCGGGAGGGGCAATGAGCAGTTCTTC. Protein: CATSREYSGRGNEQFF.

The V call is TRBV11-2, the J call TRBJ1-1; tentative D call: TRBD1 (6 bases). Per germline, CDR1 SGHAT and CDR2 FQNNGV. V gave up 7 bases and J gave up 8 bases, with 17 bases separating them. The CDR3 covers 13 residues. This chain's CDR3 is CASTLRGEGEAFF. The CDR3 DNA reads as TGTGCCAGCACCCTTAGGGGGGAGGGGGAAGCTTTCTTT.

V usage is TRBV12-3 or TRBV12-4 and J usage is TRBJ1-6, with unresolved D. Trimming stripped 3 bases from V and 8 bases from J, with 8 bases between. CDR3 length: 13 amino acids. The CDR3 loop is CASSFNGDSPLHF. The CDR3 DNA reads TGTGCCAGCAGTTTCAACGGAGATTCACCCCTCCACTTT.

The chain uses TRBV27 and TRBJ2-2; no definite D call. The V end was cut by 5 bases, the J end by 0 bases, with 4 bases between. The length of the CDR3 is 13 residues. Germline V gene data show CDR1 as MNHEY and CDR2 as SMNVEV (reference sequence). The CDR3 nucleotides are TGTGCCAGCAGTGTCACGAACACCGGGGAGCTGTTTTTT. Translation: CASSVTNTGELFF.

The rearrangement uses TRBV21-1 and TRBJ2-7; the table's D call, TRBD2, has no DNA check behind it. TRBV21-1 is noted as a pseudogene. The CDR3 has 15 amino acids. CDR3 nucleotide sequence: TGTGCCAGCAGCAAAATTCCGGGAGCGTGGTACGAGCAGTACTTC. As protein: CASSKIPGAWYEQYF.

V and J are TRBV11-3 and TRBJ2-1; 8 bases are shared with TRBD2. Germline loops: CDR1 SGHNT, CDR2 YENEEA. After removal of 0 bases from V and 0 bases from J, the junction contained 7 bases not matched to a gene. The length of the CDR3 is 18 residues. CDR3 bases: TGTGCCAGCAGCTTAGATAGCGGGGTAGCGGCCTCCTACAATGAGCAGTTCTTC. As protein: CASSLDSGVAASYNEQFF.

The V gene is TRBV14, the J gene TRBJ1-1; 7 bases are shared with TRBD1. CDR1 is SGHDN and CDR2 is FVKESK in the germline V gene. The CDR3 has 15 residues. Trimming at V came to 2 bases and at J to 2 bases, leaving 5 bases not matched to a gene. This CDR3 is CASSQNRDRNTEAFF. CDR3 DNA sequence: TGTGCCAGCAGCCAAAACCGGGACAGAAACACTGAAGCTTTCTTT.

V gene TRBV9 combines with J gene TRBJ1-1; D is possibly TRBD1 (5 bases). CDR1 is SGDLS, CDR2 YYNGEE, per germline. CDR3 length equals 15 residues. Trimming took 1 base from V and 3 from J, leaving 13 bases between them. The CDR3 DNA reads as TGTGCCAGCAGCGTACAGGGACTTGAGGACACTGAAGCTTTCTTT. As protein: CASSVQGLEDTEAFF.

The gene calls are TRBV19 and TRBJ1-4; the D is unclear. The germline gives CDR1 LNHDA, CDR2 SQIVND (reference sequence). The CDR3 has 13 residues. V lost 11 bases to trimming and J lost 8 bases, with 18 bases between them. In nucleotides, the CDR3 is TGTGCCGCTGCGAGTGGAGGGCGGGAAAAACTGTTTTTT. This codes for CAAASGGREKLFF.

The chain is built from TRBV5-8 and TRBJ1-6; 8 bases agree with TRBD1. Trimming at V came to 2 bases and at J to 9 bases, leaving 7 bases not matched to a gene. CDR3 length equals 15 residues. Germline V gene sequence: CDR1 SGHTS, CDR2 YDEGEE. The CDR3 nucleotides are TGTGCCAGCAGCTTTCCTTGGACAGGGTTTTCACCCCTCCACTTT. This translates into CASSFPWTGFSPLHF. The full variable domain, with the rest looked up from reference TRBV5-8 and TRBJ1-6, is EAGVTQSPTHLIKTRGQQATLRCSPISGHTSVYWYQQALGLGLQFLLWYDEGEERNRGNFPPRFSGRQFPNYSSELNVNALELEDSALYLCASSFPWTGFSPLHFGNGTRLTVT.

The gene calls are TRBV5-1 and TRBJ2-3, with D perhaps matching TRBD1 (6 bases). V gave up 1 base and J gave up 4 bases, with 16 bases separating them. Germline loops: CDR1 SGHRS, CDR2 YFSETQ. The CDR3 is made up of 16 amino acids. The CDR3 DNA reads TGCGCCAGCAGCTTGTGGTCCGCAGGGGCGGCAGATACGCAGTATTTT. Translated: CASSLWSAGAADTQYF.

V is TRBV5-4 and J is TRBJ1-5; tentatively, D is TRBD1 (5 bases). The germline gives CDR1 SGHNT, CDR2 YYREEE (reference sequence). V was clipped by 4 bases and J by 3 bases, with 17 bases between them. The CDR3 length is 16 residues. The CDR3 region has the DNA TGTGCCAGCAGCCTCACACGACAGCGTAACAATCAGCCCCAGCATTTT. Translation gives CASSLTRQRNNQPQHF.

V is TRBV27 and J is TRBJ2-3; 10 bases are shared with TRBD2. Germline loops: CDR1 MNHEY, CDR2 SMNVEV (reference sequence). The CDR3 runs to 16 residues. V was pared by 4 bases and J by 7 bases, with 11 bases of the junction left unmatched. DNA of the CDR3: TGTGCCAGCAGTTCTCTCGTAGCGGGGGGCGGAAATACGCAGTATTTT. Translation: CASSSLVAGGGNTQYF.

The rearrangement joins TRBV28 to TRBJ2-7; TRBD1 aligns across 11 bases. After removal of 4 bases from V and 5 bases from J, the junction contained 7 bases not matched to a gene. The CDR3 length is 15 residues. The germline CDR1 and CDR2 sequences are MDHEN and SYDVKM. The CDR3 spells CASSYFGQGANEQYF. In DNA form, the CDR3 reads TGTGCCAGCAGTTACTTTGGACAGGGGGCAAACGAGCAGTACTTC.

The rearrangement joins TRBV15 to TRBJ2-1; 9 bases fit TRBD1. The CDR3 spans 18 residues. The germline V gene has CDR1 LNHNV and CDR2 YYDKDF (reference sequence). Germline trimming cut 1 base from V and 3 bases from J; bases unmatched to any gene: 10. CDR3: CATSRGHGTGTGYNEQFF. The DNA for the CDR3 is TGTGCCACCAGCAGAGGACACGGGACAGGGACTGGCTACAATGAGCAGTTCTTC.

The CDR3 sequence is CASSLQGARTTGELFF. In DNA, the CDR3 is TGTGCCAGCAGCTTACAGGGGGCCAGGACCACCGGGGAGCTGTTTTTT. V is TRBV7-3 and J is TRBJ2-2; the match to TRBD1 covers 8 bases. Trimming at V came to 2 bases and at J to 4 bases, leaving 6 bases not matched to a gene. Looked up from germline, CDR1 is SGHTA and CDR2 is FQGTGA. The CDR3 consists of 16 residues.

The genes are TRBV4-1 and TRBJ2-1; 7 bases match TRBD2. Germline lookup yields CDR1 MGHRA and CDR2 YSYEKL. V trimming: 0 bases; J trimming: 3 bases; junction bases outside the gene matches: 14. This CDR3 spans 19 amino acids. CDR3 nucleotide sequence: TGCGCCAGCAGCCAAGATAGTGAGGTGGGAGGGAATTTCTACAATGAGCAGTTCTTC. This codes for CASSQDSEVGGNFYNEQFF.

The chain recombines TRBV18 with TRBJ1-2; TRBD1 agrees at 7 bases. The CDR3 consists of 15 residues. Trimming cost V 4 bases and J 4 bases; bases outside gene matches: 9. The V gene's germline CDR1 is KGHSH and CDR2 LQKENI. This CDR3 reads CASSRTTDRSYGYTF. The CDR3, as DNA: TGTGCCAGCTCACGAACTACGGACAGGTCCTATGGCTACACCTTC.

The chain uses TRBV7-9 and TRBJ2-2; 8 nucleotides align to TRBD2. This CDR3 is 14 amino acids long. CDR1 and CDR2 (germline): SEHNR, FQNEAQ (reference sequence). V shed 8 bases and J 1 base; nucleotides not matched to a gene: 3. The CDR3 here is CASFLAGNTGELFF. The CDR3 bases are TGTGCCAGCTTTCTAGCGGGGAACACCGGGGAGCTGTTTTTT.

V gene TRBV7-2 combines with J gene TRBJ1-4, with TRBD1 identical over 7 bases. The CDR3 extends over 15 amino acids. CDR1 is SGHTA and CDR2 is FQGNSA in the germline V gene. J gave up 2 bases and V 4 bases, and 4 bases lay outside the gene matches. The CDR3 nucleotides read TGTGCCAGCAGCTCACAGGGGACTACTAATGAAAAACTGTTTTTT. Residues: CASSSQGTTNEKLFF.

The V and J genes are TRBV15 and TRBJ2-7; TRBD2 aligns across 14 bases. This CDR3 has 16 amino acids. CDR1 and CDR2 from the germline V gene are LNHNV and YYDKDF (reference sequence). J was trimmed by 2 bases and V by 6 bases; bases with no gene match: 6. CDR3 nucleotides: TGTGCCACCAGGGGGACTAGCGGGAGACCACCCTACGAGCAGTACTTC. Protein: CATRGTSGRPPYEQYF.